This record concerns one TCR beta chain sequence. This receptor's antigen is unknown. No much larger clone is present one base from it, and per-base qualities are unavailable. This sample was taken from a study of radiation and T cells in renal cell carcinoma (dated by TCRdb to the early 2020s). For context, the study as a whole: A total of around 50 samples underwent TCR beta sequencing, made up of approximately 26 tumors and about 27 peripheral blood samples. In the approximately 53 samples combined, around 3.7 million unique CDR3 nucleotide sequences were found, encoding about 2,700,000 unique CDR3 amino acid sequences. The last blood draw happened 4 weeks after radiation, timed to coincide with nephrectomy. Results and caveats for the whole study, not just this receptor: An increase in top tumor clonotypes in blood was observed from baseline to 2 weeks post-radiation, followed by contraction by 4 weeks, which was taken to suggest transient expansion of tumor-resident clones. Because pretreatment tumor biopsies were not available, the study could not determine whether clonotypes were already present within the tumor at baseline. With a single-armed trial design, the study had no way to address how radiation dose or scheduling affects the TCR repertoire. Changes in the blood repertoire were not tracked past 4 weeks after treatment.

The sample's time point label, decoded: blood 4 weeks post-SBRT, at nephrectomy. Taken with the paper, the label for treatment or condition translates to: 15 Gy SBRT to primary tumor, nephrectomy 4 weeks later. The samples were drawn from a clinical trial, where primary renal cell carcinomas were treated with 15 Gy of stereotactic body radiation therapy and then removed by nephrectomy 4 weeks afterward. To follow tumor-enriched clonotypes, serial peripheral blood was collected from radiation-treated patients at baseline and at 2 weeks and 4 weeks after SBRT. Renal cell carcinoma with clear cell pathology was present in all patients. Genomic DNA for TCR sequencing was prepared using the QIAamp DNA Blood Mini Kit (Qiagen). The analyses included only samples that passed all quality control checks. The immunoSEQ kit was used, according to the manufacturer's recommendations, to generate TCR beta libraries from genomic DNA. Library preparation used a first multiplex PCR with proprietary primers, then a second PCR adding unique barcodes, with bead cleanups after each round. A kit-provided positive control reaction and a negative control reaction were included in every sample batch. The final libraries were assessed on an Agilent 4200 TapeStation D1000 ScreenTape, pooled by volume, and quantified by qPCR. Sequencing was performed on an Illumina NextSeq500 using a MidOutput 150-cycle cartridge, with 156 Read1 cycles, 15 Index1 cycles, and the kit custom primers. The pooled library was loaded at around 1 pM with about 20% PhiX control spiked in. From the authors' description of their analysis: The vendor-processed data were analyzed in R, and a clonotype was defined as all T cells that share the same CDR3 nucleotide sequence. In the clone abundance analyses, frequencies in each sample were normalized to that sample's 10,000 most abundant clones. Public T cell clones, which averaged fewer than five per sample, were excluded before analysis. Tumor-enriched clonotypes and baseline blood-enriched clonotypes were defined as those with an abundance difference of at least 32-fold between compartments. A beta-binomial differential abundance model was applied to find clonotypes that expanded or contracted between blood time points. Tumor-blood repertoire similarity was measured with the Baroni-Urbani and Buser coefficient, and groups were compared using two-tailed Wilcoxon tests in R. TCRdb limited this immuneACCESS table to in-frame rearrangements with V and J called. A share of clones is missing; checked studies link under half to unresolved V genes, and the rest is unexplained. Clonal size and the V and J genes are those of that table, whereas D and trimming came from the DNA. The sample table shows 140,000 or so clones, and 86% are seen once. The leading ten clones occupy 15% to 20% of the sample.

The germline V gene encodes CDR1 LGHNA and CDR2 YSLEER. V loses 4 bases, J loses 7 bases, and the germline ends lie 14 bases apart. Taken from cysteine to phenylalanine, the CDR3 has 15 residues. Only CDR3 DNA remains: 45 bases, in frame from the first base. The material sequenced was blood, taken from a patient whose treatment included radiotherapy and nephrectomy. The TCR comes from a woman between 45 and 60 years old with renal cell carcinoma. The sequence links TRBV4-3 to TRBJ1-6; TRBD1 is a weak D gene call, 5 bases matching. The CDR3 region reads CASSRSGADNSPLHF. The nucleotide sequence is TGCGCCAGCAGCCGCTCCGGGGCCGACAATTCACCCCTCCACTTT.